This TCR beta chain comes out of a study of identifying expanded T cells in peripheral blood. Findings and caveats of the study: Over about two and four weeks, about 15 and 19 clones changed, versus around 1.3 between replicates. Clone count variance between approximately two-week samples rose with total template count.

This CDR3 is 17 amino acids long. After removal of 2 bases from V and 3 bases from J, the junction contained 12 bases not matched to a gene. Germline assignment: CDR1 KGHSH and CDR2 LQKENI. The data were produced by immunoSEQ multiplex PCR, yet TCRdb's version contains in-frame clones alone and is incomplete. Of about 85,000 clones in the sample, about 88% were seen once. Comment on this clone: As yet, its antigen is unknown.

No infections or other immune events were documented during collection. The V call is TRBV18, the J call TRBJ1-1; 7 positions agree with TRBD1. Sequenced: blood. The clonotype originates from a person aged 18 to 75 in good health. The CDR3 nucleotides read TGTGCCAGCTCACCATTACCCCCCACAGGGGTGGACACTGAAGCTTTCTTT. Protein sequence: CASSPLPPTGVDTEAFF.